This TCR beta chain originates from a study of blood T cell repertoires in COVID-19. The ends lost 6 bases at V and 5 bases at J; junction bases unmatched: 7. Germline V gene sequence: CDR1 MDHEN, CDR2 SYDVKM. The CDR3 runs 13 residues. Clones were read by immunoSEQ multiplex PCR, and TCRdb kept only the in-frame ones, dropping some. The profile shows about 46,000 clones, 87% of them singletons. Sequenced material: peripheral blood. This clonotype was sampled from a human donor in a cohort sampled during active COVID-19. The chain couples TRBV28 to TRBJ2-7; 7 bases fit TRBD1. The CDR3 reads CASRPTGNHEQYF. The CDR3 DNA reads TGTGCCAGCAGACCGACAGGGAACCACGAGCAGTACTTC.